These T cell receptor beta chains were read from a single sample in a study of blood T cell repertoires in COVID-19. Sequenced by immunoSEQ multiplex PCR; TCRdb stores in-frame clones only, minus some. The table lists 150,000 to 170,000 clones, approximately 83% of them singletons. The sample consisted of peripheral blood. Receptors originate from a woman aged 60 to 75 with acute or convalescent COVID-19. The CDR3 runs from the conserved cysteine through the conserved F or W. D genes are given only for firm matches. The size entry is marked missing in some rows and otherwise reads once, few, many or a size class.

j_call,clone_size,d_call,v_call,cdr3_nt,cdr3_aa
TRBJ1-1,NA,NA,TRBV10-1,TGCGCCAGCAGTGCACAGGGTTACACTGAAGCTTTCTTT,CASSAQGYTEAFF
TRBJ1-1,NA,NA,TRBV5-1,TGCGCCAGCAGCTTGGCCCCGGGCAGGGGTGAAGCTTTCTTT,CASSLAPGRGEAFF
TRBJ2-7,NA,NA,TRBV4-1,TGCGCCAGCAGCCAAGGCGGCAGCTCCTACGAGCAGTACTTC,CASSQGGSSYEQYF
TRBJ1-1,NA,NA,TRBV6-5,TGTGCCAGCAGTTACTCGGGCCAGCTGATGAAGCCTGAAGCTTTCTTT,CASSYSGQLMKPEAFF
TRBJ1-5,few,NA,TRBV28,TGTGCCAGCAGTTTATTATCAGGACAAGGCAATCAGCCCCAGCATTTT,CASSLLSGQGNQPQHF
TRBJ1-6,NA,NA,TRBV4-1,TGCGCCAGCAGCCAACCCCTCCGACAGTATAATTCACCCCTCCACTTT,CASSQPLRQYNSPLHF
TRBJ2-3,once,NA,TRBV7-9,TGTGCCAGCAGCTCCACACGGGACATGGGTGCGGATACGCAGTATTTT,CASSSTRDMGADTQYF
TRBJ1-1,NA,NA,TRBV19,TGTGCCAGTAGTAAACCCCCCAGGGGCAGCCTGAACACTGAAGCTTTCTTT,CASSKPPRGSLNTEAFF
TRBJ2-5,NA,TRBD2,TRBV3-1/TRBV3-2,TGTGCCAGCAGCCAAGGACCAGCGGGGTCACCAGGGACCCAGTACTTC,CASSQGPAGSPGTQYF
TRBJ1-4,NA,NA,TRBV6-5,TGTGCCAGCAGTTACTCGGGAACAGGTATCGGTGAAAAACTGTTTTTT,CASSYSGTGIGEKLFF
TRBJ2-5,once,NA,TRBV7-9,TGTGCCAGCAGCCCCCCCGAGGACAAGAAGAGACAGACCCAGTACTTC,CASSPPEDKKRQTQYF
TRBJ1-1,few,NA,TRBV3-1/TRBV3-2,TGTGCCAGCAGCCGGAACGGGGTTGGGACTGAAGCTTTCTTT,CASSRNGVGTEAFF
TRBJ2-3,NA,TRBD1,TRBV6-1,TGTGCCAGCAGTGAAGCTCCAGGGGGCAGGTCAGATACGCAGTATTTT,CASSEAPGGRSDTQYF
TRBJ1-2,NA,NA,TRBV19,TGTGCCAGTAACGAGGACAGAAAAGGAGGCTATGGCTACACCTTC,CASNEDRKGGYGYTF
TRBJ2-7,NA,NA,TRBV10-3,TGTGCCATCAGTGTTGACAACACCTACGAGCAGTACTTC,CAISVDNTYEQYF
TRBJ1-5,once,TRBD1,TRBV4-1,TGCGCCAGCAGCCAATACTCGGGACAGGGGAGCAATCAGCCCCAGCATTTT,CASSQYSGQGSNQPQHF
TRBJ2-2,NA,NA,TRBV2,TGTGCCAGCAGTGGACAGAACACCGGGGAGCTGTTTTTT,CASSGQNTGELFF
TRBJ2-4,NA,NA,TRBV11-2,TGTGCCAGCAGCTTCTTCTTACTCGGAGCCAAAAACATTCAGTACTTC,CASSFFLLGAKNIQYF
TRBJ1-5,NA,NA,TRBV30,TGTGCCTGGAGTGTACGGGGGGCGATTGGGCAGCCCCAGCATTTT,CAWSVRGAIGQPQHF
TRBJ1-5,few,NA,TRBV30,TGTGCCTGGGCCGCGGGAGGCAATCAGCCCCAGCATTTT,CAWAAGGNQPQHF
TRBJ2-7,few,TRBD2,TRBV2,TGTGCCAGCAGCTATCTAGCGGGGGGTGCCACCCTCTACGAGCAGTACTTC,CASSYLAGGATLYEQYF
TRBJ1-2,NA,TRBD1,TRBV10-3,TGTGCCATCAGTCCCGACAGGGGGCTCGTAGCTAACTATGGCTACACCTTC,CAISPDRGLVANYGYTF
TRBJ1-5,NA,TRBD1,TRBV30,TGTGCCTGGACTGAACAGGGGGCGGAGCCCCAGCATTTT,CAWTEQGAEPQHF
TRBJ1-5,NA,NA,TRBV6-2/TRBV6-3,TGTGCCAGCAGTTACCTGAGGGTGGCCCCAAATCAGCCCCAGCATTTT,CASSYLRVAPNQPQHF
TRBJ2-1,NA,NA,TRBV11-3,TGTGCCAGCAGCCCCGGGGGGCAGTATGCTGAGCAGTTCTTC,CASSPGGQYAEQFF
TRBJ1-5,NA,TRBD1,TRBV4-1,TGCGCCAGCAGCCAAGATGGGACAGGAAGGGCCCAATATCAGCCCCAGCATTTT,CASSQDGTGRAQYQPQHF
TRBJ1-2,NA,NA,TRBV3-1/TRBV3-2,TGTGCCAGCAGCCAAGGGGAGGGGGTTAGCTACACCTTC,CASSQGEGVSYTF
TRBJ2-7,NA,TRBD2,TRBV15,TGTGCCACCAGCAGAGATCTCGGGGGGGCCTCCTACGAGCAGTACTTC,CATSRDLGGASYEQYF
TRBJ1-5,NA,TRBD1,TRBV7-8,TGTGCCAGCAGCTGGGCGTGGAGGGCCCGGGACAGGCATAGCAATCAGCCCCAGCATTTT,CASSWAWRARDRHSNQPQHF
TRBJ1-3,NA,NA,TRBV5-6,TGTGCCAGCAGCACGGTTAGCTCTGGAAACACCATATATTTT,CASSTVSSGNTIYF
TRBJ1-1,NA,TRBD1,TRBV5-1,TGCGCCAGCAGCTTGGAGGGACAGGGACACACTGAAGCTTTCTTT,CASSLEGQGHTEAFF
TRBJ2-3,few,NA,TRBV6-5,TGTGCCAGCAGCTACTCGGGTATGGAGACAGATACGCAGTATTTT,CASSYSGMETDTQYF
TRBJ1-1,NA,NA,TRBV11-2,TGTGCCAGCAGCTTAGTGGACACCTCGGACAAAGAAGCTTTCTTT,CASSLVDTSDKEAFF
TRBJ1-5,NA,TRBD1,TRBV3-1/TRBV3-2,TGTGCCAGCAGCCAAAACCCAGGACAGGTAGGTCAGCCCCAGCATTTT,CASSQNPGQVGQPQHF
TRBJ2-1,NA,TRBD1,TRBV7-3,TGTGCCAGCAGCTTAGAACAGGGGATCTACAATGAGCAGTTCTTC,CASSLEQGIYNEQFF
TRBJ1-2,NA,TRBD1,TRBV7-9,TGTGCCAGCAGCTTAGGGACAGGGGGAAAATGGTATGGCTACACCTTC,CASSLGTGGKWYGYTF
TRBJ1-2,NA,NA,TRBV30,TGTGCCTGGAACTCGCGGGGGGCTGGCTACACCTTC,CAWNSRGAGYTF
TRBJ1-5,NA,NA,TRBV12-3/TRBV12-4,TGTGCCAGCAGTTTAGACAGTAATCAGCCCCAGCATTTT,CASSLDSNQPQHF
TRBJ2-5,NA,TRBD2,TRBV28,TGTGCCAGCAGTTCCCCTCTTGGTTCGGCGGGGGGGCTTGAGACCCAGTACTTC,CASSSPLGSAGGLETQYF
TRBJ1-2,NA,NA,TRBV6-5,TGTGCCAGCAGTTACTACAGGGATAACTATGGCTACACCTTC,CASSYYRDNYGYTF
TRBJ1-1,NA,TRBD1,TRBV5-1,TGCGCCAGCAGAACCGGGACAGGGTCCATGAACACTGAAGCTTTCTTT,CASRTGTGSMNTEAFF
TRBJ2-3,NA,NA,TRBV6-6,TGTGCCAGCACGGGAGATACGCAGTATTTT,CASTGDTQYF
TRBJ1-1,few,NA,TRBV3-1/TRBV3-2,TGTGCCAGCAGGGGGGGCACTGAAGCTTTCTTT,CASRGGTEAFF
TRBJ1-4,few,TRBD1,TRBV28,TGTGCCAGCAGTCGCGGACAGGGGAGAGAAAAACTGTTTTTT,CASSRGQGREKLFF
TRBJ1-2,NA,NA,TRBV6-1,TGTGCCAGCAGTGAGCGGGGAGAAGGGCGCTATGGCTACACCTTC,CASSERGEGRYGYTF
TRBJ1-1,NA,NA,TRBV30,TGTGCCTGGAGATTTCCAAACACTGAAGCTTTCTTT,CAWRFPNTEAFF
TRBJ2-1,NA,TRBD2,TRBV2,TGTGCCAGCAGTGAAGCGCTAGCGGGGGGGCTTAATGAGCAGTTCTTC,CASSEALAGGLNEQFF
TRBJ2-5,NA,NA,TRBV7-9,TGTGCCAGCAGCTTAGTCGGGGGAAAAGAGACCCAGTACTTC,CASSLVGGKETQYF
TRBJ1-1,NA,NA,TRBV7-2,TGTGCCAGCAGGTCAGGGTTTCTGAACACTGAAGCTTTCTTT,CASRSGFLNTEAFF
TRBJ2-1,once,NA,TRBV7-9,TGTGCCAGCAGCTTGAGACAAGGACAGAATTTTACGGAGCAGTTCTTC,CASSLRQGQNFTEQFF
TRBJ1-3,NA,NA,TRBV19,TGTGCCAGTAGTATTTTCGTCTCTGGAAACACCATATATTTT,CASSIFVSGNTIYF
TRBJ2-7,NA,TRBD1,TRBV11-2,TGTGCCAGCAGCTTAGATCCGGACAGGGACTACGAGCAGTACTTC,CASSLDPDRDYEQYF
TRBJ1-4,NA,NA,TRBV4-1,TGCGCCAGCAGCCGAGGCTTAGACGCAACTAATGAAAAACTGTTTTTT,CASSRGLDATNEKLFF
TRBJ1-1,NA,NA,TRBV5-1,TGCGCCAGCAGCTTGGGGGCCCGGCAAGAAGCTTTCTTT,CASSLGARQEAFF
TRBJ1-3,once,TRBD1,TRBV5-1,TGCGCCAGCAGCGGGGGGACAGGATCGGGAATTTCCGACATATATTTT,CASSGGTGSGISDIYF
TRBJ2-7,once,TRBD1,TRBV19,TGTGCCAGTAGTCCAGGACAGGGGGCTGGGGACGAGCAGTACTTC,CASSPGQGAGDEQYF
TRBJ1-4,NA,NA,TRBV19,TGTGCCAGTAGTATCGGGGGAGGTGAAAAACTGTTTTTT,CASSIGGGEKLFF
TRBJ1-4,few,TRBD1,TRBV11-2,TGTGCCAGCAGCATAGACAGGGCTGGTGAAAAACTGTTTTTT,CASSIDRAGEKLFF
TRBJ2-2,few,TRBD2,TRBV6-1,TGTGCCAGCAGTGTTGGGACTAGCGGGGGGTATGTCGGGGAGCTGTTTTTT,CASSVGTSGGYVGELFF
TRBJ1-2,NA,NA,TRBV5-4,TGTGCCAGCAGCTTGGACGGAGAGAGAAGGAACTATGGCTACACCTTC,CASSLDGERRNYGYTF